The TCR beta chain described here comes from a study of neoadjuvant anti-PD-1 for oral cavity cancer. Whole-study findings and limits: Post-nivolumab, blood T cell clonality was significantly elevated in non-responders.

Notes on this clone: Its antigen remains unidentified.

Deletions cut 3 bases from V and 0 bases from J, with 12 bases between. There are 16 residues in the CDR3. The V gene's germline CDR1 is SNHLY and CDR2 FYNNEI. Libraries were prepared by immunoSEQ multiplex PCR; TCRdb keeps only in-frame clonotypes and omits some of them. Seen here are over 30,000 clones, just under 80% observed once, and the top ten hold 3% to 4%. Time point given: after neoadjuvant nivolumab, at surgical resection. The J gene is TRBJ1-5, the V gene TRBV2; D is unclear. The sequence came from a person aged 35-80 years with oral cavity squamous cell carcinoma. Source: PBMCs, taken after nivolumab (anti-PD-1) treatment. CDR3 sequence: CASSDMGRNSNQPQHF. CDR3 bases: TGTGCCAGCAGTGACATGGGCAGGAATAGCAATCAGCCCCAGCATTTT.